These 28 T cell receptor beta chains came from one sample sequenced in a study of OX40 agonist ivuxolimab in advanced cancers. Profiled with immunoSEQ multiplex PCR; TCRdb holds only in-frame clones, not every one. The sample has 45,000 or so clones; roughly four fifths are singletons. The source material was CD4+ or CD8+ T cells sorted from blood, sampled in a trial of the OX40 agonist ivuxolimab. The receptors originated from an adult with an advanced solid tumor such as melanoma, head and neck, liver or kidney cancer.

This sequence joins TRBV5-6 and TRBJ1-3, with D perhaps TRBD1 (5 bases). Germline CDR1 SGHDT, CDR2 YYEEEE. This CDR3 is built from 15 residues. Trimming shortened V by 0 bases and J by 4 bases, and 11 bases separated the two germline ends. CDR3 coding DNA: TGTGCCAGCAGCTTGGCTCCGGGGGAAGGAAACACCATATATTTT. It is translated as CASSLAPGEGNTIYF.

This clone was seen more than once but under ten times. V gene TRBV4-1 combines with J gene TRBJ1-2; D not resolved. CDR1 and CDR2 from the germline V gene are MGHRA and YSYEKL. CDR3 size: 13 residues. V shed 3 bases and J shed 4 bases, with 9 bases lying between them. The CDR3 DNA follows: TGCGCCAGCAGCCAGGACGGCATCTATGGCTACACCTTC. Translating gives CASSQDGIYGYTF.

The CDR3 region is CASSTIGTKGESSYNEQFF. In DNA form, the CDR3 reads TGTGCCAGTAGTACCATAGGGACTAAGGGAGAGAGCTCCTACAATGAGCAGTTCTTC. This sequence joins TRBV19 and TRBJ2-1; 7 positions agree with TRBD2. In germline, CDR1 is LNHDA, CDR2 SQIVND (reference sequence). With 4 bases clipped from V and 0 bases from J, the junction kept 15 bases outside the gene matches. The CDR3 spans 19 residues.

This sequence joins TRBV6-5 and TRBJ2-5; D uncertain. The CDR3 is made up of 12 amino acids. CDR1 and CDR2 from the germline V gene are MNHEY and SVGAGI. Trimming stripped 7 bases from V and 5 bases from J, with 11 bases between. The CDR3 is CASMHPGETQYF. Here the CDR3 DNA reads TGTGCCAGCATGCATCCCGGGGAGACCCAGTACTTC.

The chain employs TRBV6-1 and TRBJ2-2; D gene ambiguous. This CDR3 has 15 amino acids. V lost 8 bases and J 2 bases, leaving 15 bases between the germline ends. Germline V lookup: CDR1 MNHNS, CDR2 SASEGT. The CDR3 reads CASRSVAPNTGELFF. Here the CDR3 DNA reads TGTGCCAGCCGCAGCGTGGCGCCTAACACCGGGGAGCTGTTTTTT.

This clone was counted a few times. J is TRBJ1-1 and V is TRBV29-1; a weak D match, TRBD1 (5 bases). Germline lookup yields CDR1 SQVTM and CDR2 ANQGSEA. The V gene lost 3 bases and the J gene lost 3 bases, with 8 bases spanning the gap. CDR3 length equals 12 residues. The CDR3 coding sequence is TGCAGCGTTGAGGGGGATTACACTGAAGCTTTCTTT. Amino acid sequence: CSVEGDYTEAFF.

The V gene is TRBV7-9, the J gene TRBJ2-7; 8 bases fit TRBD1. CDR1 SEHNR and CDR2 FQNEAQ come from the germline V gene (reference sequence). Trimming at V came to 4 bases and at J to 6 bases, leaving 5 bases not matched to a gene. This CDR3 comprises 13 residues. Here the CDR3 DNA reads TGTGCCAGCAGCTACGGGACAGGCACCGAGCAGTACTTC. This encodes CASSYGTGTEQYF.

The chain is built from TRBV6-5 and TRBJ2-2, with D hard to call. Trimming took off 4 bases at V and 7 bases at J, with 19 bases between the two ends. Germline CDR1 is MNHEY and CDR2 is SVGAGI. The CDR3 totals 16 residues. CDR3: CASSSHRGGYNGELFF. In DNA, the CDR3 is TGTGCCAGCAGTTCCCACCGTGGCGGCTATAACGGGGAGCTGTTTTTT.

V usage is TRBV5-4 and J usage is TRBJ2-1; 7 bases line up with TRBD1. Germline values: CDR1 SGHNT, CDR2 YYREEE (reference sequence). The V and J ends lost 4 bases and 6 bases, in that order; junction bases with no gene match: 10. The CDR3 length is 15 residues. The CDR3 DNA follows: TGTGCCAGCAGCGGGACCGGGACAGCAGGCAATGAGCAGTTCTTC. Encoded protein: CASSGTGTAGNEQFF.

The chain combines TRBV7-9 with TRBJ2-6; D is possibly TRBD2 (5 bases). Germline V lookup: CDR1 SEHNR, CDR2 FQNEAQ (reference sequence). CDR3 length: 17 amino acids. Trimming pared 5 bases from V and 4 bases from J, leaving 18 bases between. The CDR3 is CASSPLGGPTGANVLTF. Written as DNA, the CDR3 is TGTGCCAGCAGCCCCCTTGGAGGACCGACGGGGGCCAACGTCCTGACTTTC.

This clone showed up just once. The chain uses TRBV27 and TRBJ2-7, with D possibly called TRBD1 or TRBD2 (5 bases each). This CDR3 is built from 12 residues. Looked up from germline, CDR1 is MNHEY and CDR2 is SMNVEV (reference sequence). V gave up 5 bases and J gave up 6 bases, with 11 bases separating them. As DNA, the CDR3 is TGTGCCAGCAGTCCCTATGGGGGCGAGCAGTACTTC. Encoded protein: CASSPYGGEQYF.

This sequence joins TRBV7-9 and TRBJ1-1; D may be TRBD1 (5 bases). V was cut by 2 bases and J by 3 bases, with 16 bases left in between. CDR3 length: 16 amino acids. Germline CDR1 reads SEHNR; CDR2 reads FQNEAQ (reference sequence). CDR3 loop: CASSLIEEGWDTEAFF. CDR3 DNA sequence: TGTGCCAGCAGCTTAATCGAAGAGGGGTGGGACACTGAAGCTTTCTTT.

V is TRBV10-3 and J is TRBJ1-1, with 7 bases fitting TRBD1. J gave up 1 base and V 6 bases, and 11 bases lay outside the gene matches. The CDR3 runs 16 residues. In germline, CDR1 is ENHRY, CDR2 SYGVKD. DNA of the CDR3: TGTGCCATCAGAAGACAGGGAGACTTGAGGAACACTGAAGCTTTCTTT. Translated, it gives CAIRRQGDLRNTEAFF.

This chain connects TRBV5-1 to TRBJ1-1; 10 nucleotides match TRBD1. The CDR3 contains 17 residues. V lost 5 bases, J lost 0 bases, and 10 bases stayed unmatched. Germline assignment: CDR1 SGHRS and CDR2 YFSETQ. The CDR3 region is CASSKDRGFGLNTEAFF. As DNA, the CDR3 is TGCGCCAGCAGTAAGGACAGGGGGTTTGGATTGAACACTGAAGCTTTCTTT.

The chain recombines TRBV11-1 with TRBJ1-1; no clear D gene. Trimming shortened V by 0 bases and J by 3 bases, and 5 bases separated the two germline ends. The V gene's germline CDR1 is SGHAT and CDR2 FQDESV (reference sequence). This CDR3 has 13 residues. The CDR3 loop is CASSLAPDTEAFF. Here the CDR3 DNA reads TGTGCCAGCAGCTTAGCGCCTGACACTGAAGCTTTCTTT.

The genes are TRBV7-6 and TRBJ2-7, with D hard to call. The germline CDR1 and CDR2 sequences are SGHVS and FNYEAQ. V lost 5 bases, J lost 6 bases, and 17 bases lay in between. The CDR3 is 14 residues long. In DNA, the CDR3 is TGTGCCAGCAGCGAATCTGAGGTTCTGGTCGAGCAGTACTTC. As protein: CASSESEVLVEQYF.

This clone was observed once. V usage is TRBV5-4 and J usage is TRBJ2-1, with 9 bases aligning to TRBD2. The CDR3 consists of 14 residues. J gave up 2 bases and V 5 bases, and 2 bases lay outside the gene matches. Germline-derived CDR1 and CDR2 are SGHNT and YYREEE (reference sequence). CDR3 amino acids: CASRASGTYNEQFF. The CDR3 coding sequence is TGTGCCAGCAGGGCTAGCGGGACCTACAATGAGCAGTTCTTC.

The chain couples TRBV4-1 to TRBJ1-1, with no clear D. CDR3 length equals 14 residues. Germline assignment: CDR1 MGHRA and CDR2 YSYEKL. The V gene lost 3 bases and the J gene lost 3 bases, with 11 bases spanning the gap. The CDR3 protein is CASSHQVRDTEAFF. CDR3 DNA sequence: TGCGCCAGCAGCCATCAGGTTCGGGACACTGAAGCTTTCTTT.

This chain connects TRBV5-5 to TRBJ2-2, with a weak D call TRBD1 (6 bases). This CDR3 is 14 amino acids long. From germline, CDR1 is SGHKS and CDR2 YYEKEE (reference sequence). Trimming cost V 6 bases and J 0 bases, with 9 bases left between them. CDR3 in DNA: TGTGCCAGCATGGACAGATCGAACACCGGGGAGCTGTTTTTT. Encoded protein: CASMDRSNTGELFF.

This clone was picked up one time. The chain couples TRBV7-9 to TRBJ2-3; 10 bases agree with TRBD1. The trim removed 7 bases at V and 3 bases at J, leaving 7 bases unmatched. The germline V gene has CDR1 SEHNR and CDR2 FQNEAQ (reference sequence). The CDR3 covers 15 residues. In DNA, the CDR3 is TGTGCCAGCACCCCGGACAGGGGGGGAACAGATACGCAGTATTTT. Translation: CASTPDRGGTDTQYF.

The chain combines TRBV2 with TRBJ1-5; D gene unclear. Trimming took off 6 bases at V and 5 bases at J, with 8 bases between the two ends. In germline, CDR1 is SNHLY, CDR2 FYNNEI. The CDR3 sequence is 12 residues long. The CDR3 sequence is CASSSGDQPQHF. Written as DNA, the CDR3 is TGTGCCAGCAGCTCGGGTGATCAGCCCCAGCATTTT.

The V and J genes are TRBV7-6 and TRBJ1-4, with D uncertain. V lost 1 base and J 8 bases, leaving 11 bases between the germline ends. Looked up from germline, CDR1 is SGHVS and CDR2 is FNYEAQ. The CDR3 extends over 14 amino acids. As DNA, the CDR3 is TGTGCCAGCAGCTTAGACCCAGCTGCGGAAAAACTGTTTTTT. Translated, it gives CASSLDPAAEKLFF.

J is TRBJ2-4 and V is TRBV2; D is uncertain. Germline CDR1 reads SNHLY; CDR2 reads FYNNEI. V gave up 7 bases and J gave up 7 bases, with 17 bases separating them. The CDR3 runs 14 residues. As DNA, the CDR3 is TGTGCCAGCAACTTCCACGGTTCCGGGAACATTCAGTACTTC. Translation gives CASNFHGSGNIQYF.

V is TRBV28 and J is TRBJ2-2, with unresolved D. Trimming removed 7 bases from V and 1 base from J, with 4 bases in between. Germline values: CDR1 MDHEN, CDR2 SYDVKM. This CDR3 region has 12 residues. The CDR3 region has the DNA TGTGCCAGCAAGTTGAACACCGGGGAGCTGTTTTTT. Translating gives CASKLNTGELFF.

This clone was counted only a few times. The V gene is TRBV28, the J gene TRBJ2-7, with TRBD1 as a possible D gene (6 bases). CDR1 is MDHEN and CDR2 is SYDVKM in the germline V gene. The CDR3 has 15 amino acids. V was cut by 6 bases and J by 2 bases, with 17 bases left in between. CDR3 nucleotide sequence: TGTGCCAGCAGCCCGAACCTACAGGGCCCCTACGAGCAGTACTTC. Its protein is CASSPNLQGPYEQYF.

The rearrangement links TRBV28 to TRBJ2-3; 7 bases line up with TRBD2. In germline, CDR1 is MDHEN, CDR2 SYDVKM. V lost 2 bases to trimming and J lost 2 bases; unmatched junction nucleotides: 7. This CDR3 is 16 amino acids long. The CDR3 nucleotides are TGTGCCAGCAGTTTAGGGCTAGCGGCTTTCACAGATACGCAGTATTTT. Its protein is CASSLGLAAFTDTQYF.

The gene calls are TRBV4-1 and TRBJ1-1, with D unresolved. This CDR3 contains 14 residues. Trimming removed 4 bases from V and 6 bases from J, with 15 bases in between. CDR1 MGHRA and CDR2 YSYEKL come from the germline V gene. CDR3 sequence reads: CASSRRETNSEAFF. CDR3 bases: TGCGCCAGCAGCCGTCGGGAGACAAATTCTGAAGCTTTCTTT.

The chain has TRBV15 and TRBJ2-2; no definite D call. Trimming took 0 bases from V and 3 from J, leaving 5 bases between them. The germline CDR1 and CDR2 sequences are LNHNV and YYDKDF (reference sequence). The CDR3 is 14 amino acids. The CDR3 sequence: CATSRDPDTGELFF. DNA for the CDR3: TGTGCCACCAGCAGAGATCCGGACACCGGGGAGCTGTTTTTT.